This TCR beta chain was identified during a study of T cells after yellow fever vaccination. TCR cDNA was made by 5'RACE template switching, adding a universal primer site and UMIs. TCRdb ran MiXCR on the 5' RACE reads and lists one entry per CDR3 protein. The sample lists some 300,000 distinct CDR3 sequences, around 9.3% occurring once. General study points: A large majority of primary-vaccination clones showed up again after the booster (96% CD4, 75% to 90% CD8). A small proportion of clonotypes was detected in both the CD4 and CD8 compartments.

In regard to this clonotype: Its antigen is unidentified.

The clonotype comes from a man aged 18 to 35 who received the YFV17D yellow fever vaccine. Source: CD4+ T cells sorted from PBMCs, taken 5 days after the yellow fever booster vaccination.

The CDR3 DNA is TGTGCCATACAACAGGGGGCATACACCGGGGAGCTGTTTTTT. The encoded protein is CAIQQGAYTGELFF. The rearrangement joins TRBV10-3 to TRBJ2-2; 9 positions agree with TRBD1. The CDR3 covers 14 residues. The trim removed 9 bases at V and 3 bases at J, leaving 5 bases unmatched. Germline V gene data show CDR1 as ENHRY and CDR2 as SYGVKD.